This T cell receptor (beta chain) was sequenced during a study of cytomegalovirus exposure and HLA in healthy donors. General observations from the study: Data from an earlier analysis indicated that most TCR beta V segments were productive either about 90% or about 30% of the time. Through in vitro validation, three CMV-associated chains were shown to be specific for CMV antigens.

The PCR made use of 60 Vbeta and 13 Jbeta primers. Sequenced by immunoSEQ multiplex PCR; TCRdb stores in-frame clones only, minus some. Among more than 100,000 clones listed, roughly 79% were seen once. On this clone itself: Antigen: not known.

Germline assignment: CDR1 SGHTS and CDR2 YDEGEE. This CDR3 has 13 amino acids. V shed 4 bases and J shed 3 bases, with 10 bases lying between them. The rearrangement joins TRBV5-8 to TRBJ1-1; TRBD1 might be the D (5 bases). The receptor comes from a male donor in good health and CMV-seronegative. Specimen: PBMCs. The CDR3 protein is CASSPSTDTEAFF. CDR3 nucleotide sequence: TGTGCCAGCAGCCCTTCGACAGACACTGAAGCTTTCTTT.